The source of this TCR beta chain is a study of blood T cell repertoires in COVID-19. Study in general: Samples came from the United States, Italy and Spain, spanning acute and convalescent COVID-19. PBMCs, B-cell-depleted T cells, or T cells were the source of the cDNA or gDNA that made up the material.

After removal of 4 bases from V and 7 bases from J, the junction contained 9 bases not matched to a gene. The CDR3 is 15 amino acids. Germline CDR1 and CDR2: SGHTA and FQGNSA. In the study's own analysis: Cell counts per sample came from amplifying reference gene primers. The protocol was immunoSEQ multiplex PCR, while the TCRdb copy is restricted to in-frame clones and leaves out a portion. V, J and clone size are those of that table, while D and trimming were read from the DNA. The sample yields some 250,000 clones, roughly 86% seen once. Input material: peripheral blood. V is TRBV7-2 and J is TRBJ2-3, with 9 bases that match TRBD2. The TCR was taken from a woman aged 25 to 39 who had recovered from COVID-19. The CDR3, as DNA: TGTGCCAGCAGCTACCGTAGCGGGGGAGGAAATACGCAGTATTTT. Translation gives CASSYRSGGGNTQYF.